This TCR beta chain came from a study of blood T cell repertoires in COVID-19. Study context: Nucleic acid was either cDNA or gDNA, and it came from T cells, B-cell-depleted T cells, or PBMCs.

Repertoires were generated with immunoSEQ multiplex PCR, while TCRdb's copy carries only in-frame clones and drops some. This table has tens of thousands of clones, around 81% appearing once. This clone was seen a single time. The same CDR3 arises from other DNA sequences in this sample as well. Germline loops: CDR1 WNHNN, CDR2 SYGVQD (reference sequence). V was pared by 6 bases and J by 1 base, with 9 bases of the junction left unmatched. This CDR3 is 17 amino acids long. Material for sequencing was peripheral blood. The chain carries TRBV10-1 and TRBJ1-1; 12 nucleotides align to TRBD1. The receptor was isolated from a woman aged 70 to 79 with acute or convalescent COVID-19. CDR3 protein: CASRVGTGGRRNTEAFF. CDR3 sequence (DNA): TGCGCCAGCAGGGTCGGGACAGGGGGCCGCAGGAACACTGAAGCTTTCTTT.